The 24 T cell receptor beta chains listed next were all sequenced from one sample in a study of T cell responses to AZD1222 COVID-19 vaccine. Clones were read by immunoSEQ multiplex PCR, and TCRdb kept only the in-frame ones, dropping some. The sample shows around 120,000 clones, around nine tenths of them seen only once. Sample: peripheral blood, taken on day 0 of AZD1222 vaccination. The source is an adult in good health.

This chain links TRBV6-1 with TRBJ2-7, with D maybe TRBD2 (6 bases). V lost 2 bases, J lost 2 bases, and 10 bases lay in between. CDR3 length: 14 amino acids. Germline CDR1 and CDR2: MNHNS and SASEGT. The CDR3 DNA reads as TGTGCCAGCAGTGAAAGGCGGGACCCCTACGAGCAGTACTTC. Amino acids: CASSERRDPYEQYF.

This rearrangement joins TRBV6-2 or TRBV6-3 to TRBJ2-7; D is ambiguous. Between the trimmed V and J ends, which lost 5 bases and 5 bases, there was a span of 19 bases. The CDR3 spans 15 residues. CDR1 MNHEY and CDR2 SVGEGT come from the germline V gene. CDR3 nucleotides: TGTGCCAGCAGTCCGCTCTTCCTCACCAGGAACGAGCAGTACTTC. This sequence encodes CASSPLFLTRNEQYF.

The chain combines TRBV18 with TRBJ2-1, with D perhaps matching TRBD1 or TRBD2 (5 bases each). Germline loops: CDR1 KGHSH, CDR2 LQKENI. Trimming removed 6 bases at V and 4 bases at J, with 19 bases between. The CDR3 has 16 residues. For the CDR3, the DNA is TGTGCCAGCTCCCCCGGGACCGCCGGCTGGTACAATGAGCAGTTCTTC. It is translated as CASSPGTAGWYNEQFF.

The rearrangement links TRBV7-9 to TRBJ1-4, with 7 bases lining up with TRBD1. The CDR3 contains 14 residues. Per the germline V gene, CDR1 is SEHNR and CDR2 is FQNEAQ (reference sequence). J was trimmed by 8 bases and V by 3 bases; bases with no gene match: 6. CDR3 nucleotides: TGTGCCAGCAGCTTCACAGGGGCCCAGGAAAAACTGTTTTTT. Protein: CASSFTGAQEKLFF.

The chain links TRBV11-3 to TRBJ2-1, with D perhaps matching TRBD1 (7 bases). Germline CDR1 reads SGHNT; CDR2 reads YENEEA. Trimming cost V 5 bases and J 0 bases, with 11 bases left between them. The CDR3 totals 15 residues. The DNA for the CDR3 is TGTGCCAGCAGCCAGGGGGGCAGCTCCTACAATGAGCAGTTCTTC. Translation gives CASSQGGSSYNEQFF.

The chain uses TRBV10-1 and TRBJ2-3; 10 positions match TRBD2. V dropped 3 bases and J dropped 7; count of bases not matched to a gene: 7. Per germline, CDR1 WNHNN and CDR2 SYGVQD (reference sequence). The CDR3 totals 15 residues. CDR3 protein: CASSDPSGSSYTQYF. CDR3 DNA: TGCGCCAGCAGTGATCCTAGCGGGAGCTCATATACGCAGTATTTT.

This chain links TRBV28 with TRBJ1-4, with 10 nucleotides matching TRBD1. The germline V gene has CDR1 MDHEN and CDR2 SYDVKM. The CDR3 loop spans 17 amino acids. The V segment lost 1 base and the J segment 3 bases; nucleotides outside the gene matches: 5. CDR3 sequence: CASSLYRQGASNEKLFF. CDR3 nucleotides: TGTGCCAGCAGTTTATATCGACAGGGGGCATCTAATGAAAAACTGTTTTTT.

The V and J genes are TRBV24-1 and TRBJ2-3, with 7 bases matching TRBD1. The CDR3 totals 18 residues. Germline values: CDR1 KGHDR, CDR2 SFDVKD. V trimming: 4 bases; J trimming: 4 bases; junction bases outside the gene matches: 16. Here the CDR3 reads CATSEPGPIGGAADTQYF. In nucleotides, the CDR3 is TGTGCCACCAGTGAGCCTGGACCGATAGGGGGCGCGGCAGATACGCAGTATTTT.

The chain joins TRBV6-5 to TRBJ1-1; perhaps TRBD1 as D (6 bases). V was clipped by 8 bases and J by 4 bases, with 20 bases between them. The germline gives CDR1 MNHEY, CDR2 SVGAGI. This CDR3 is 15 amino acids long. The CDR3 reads CASHVQAGVGTEAFF. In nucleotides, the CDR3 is TGTGCCAGCCACGTCCAGGCAGGGGTGGGCACTGAAGCTTTCTTT.

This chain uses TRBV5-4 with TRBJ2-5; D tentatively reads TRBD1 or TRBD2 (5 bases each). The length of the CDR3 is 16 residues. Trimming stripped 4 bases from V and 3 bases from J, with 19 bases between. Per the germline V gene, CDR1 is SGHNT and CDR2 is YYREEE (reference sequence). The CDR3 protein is CASSPVAGSGKETQYF. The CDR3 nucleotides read TGTGCCAGCAGCCCGGTGGCAGGGAGTGGGAAAGAGACCCAGTACTTC. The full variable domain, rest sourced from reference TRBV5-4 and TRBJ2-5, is ETGVTQSPTHLIKTRGQQVTLRCSSQSGHNTVSWYQQALGQGPQFIFQYYREEENGRGNFPPRFSGLQFPNYSSELNVNALELDDSALYLCASSPVAGSGKETQYFGPGTRLLVL.

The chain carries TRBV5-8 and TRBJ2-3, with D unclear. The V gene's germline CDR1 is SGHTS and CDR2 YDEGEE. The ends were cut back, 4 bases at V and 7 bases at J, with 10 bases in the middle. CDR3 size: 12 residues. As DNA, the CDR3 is TGTGCCAGCAGCCCCTCAACGAATACGCAGTATTTT. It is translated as CASSPSTNTQYF. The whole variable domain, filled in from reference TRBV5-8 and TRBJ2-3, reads EAGVTQSPTHLIKTRGQQATLRCSPISGHTSVYWYQQALGLGLQFLLWYDEGEERNRGNFPPRFSGRQFPNYSSELNVNALELEDSALYLCASSPSTNTQYFGPGTRLTVL.

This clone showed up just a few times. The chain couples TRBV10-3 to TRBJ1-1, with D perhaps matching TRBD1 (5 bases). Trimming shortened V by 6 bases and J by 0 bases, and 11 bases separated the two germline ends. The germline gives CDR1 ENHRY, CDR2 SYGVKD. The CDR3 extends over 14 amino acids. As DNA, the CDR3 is TGTGCCATCAGACAGGAGCTAATGAACACTGAAGCTTTCTTT. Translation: CAIRQELMNTEAFF.

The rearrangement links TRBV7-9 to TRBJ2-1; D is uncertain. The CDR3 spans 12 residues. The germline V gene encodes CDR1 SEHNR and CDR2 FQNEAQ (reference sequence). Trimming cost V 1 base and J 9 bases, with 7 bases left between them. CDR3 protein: CASSLGVTEQFF. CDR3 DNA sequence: TGTGCCAGCAGCTTAGGAGTGACTGAGCAGTTCTTC.

CDR3 coding DNA: TGCGCCAGCAGTGTCGTAAATGAGCAGTTCTTC. Amino acid sequence: CASSVVNEQFF. The J gene is TRBJ2-1, the V gene TRBV10-2; D is undetermined. The V gene lost 4 bases and the J gene lost 7 bases, with 5 bases spanning the gap. The CDR3 spans 11 residues. Germline loops: CDR1 WSHSY, CDR2 SAAADI.

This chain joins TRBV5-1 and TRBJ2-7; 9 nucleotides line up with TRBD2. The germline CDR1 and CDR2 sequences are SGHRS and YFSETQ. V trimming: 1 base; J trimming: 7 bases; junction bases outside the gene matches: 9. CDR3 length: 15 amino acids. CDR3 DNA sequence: TGCGCCAGCAGCTTGAGGGCTAGCGGGATAAGGGAGCAGTACTTC. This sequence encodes CASSLRASGIREQYF.

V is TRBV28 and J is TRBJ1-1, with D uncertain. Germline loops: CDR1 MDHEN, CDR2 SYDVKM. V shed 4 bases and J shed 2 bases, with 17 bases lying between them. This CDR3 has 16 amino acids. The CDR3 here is CASSSSLGTLNTEAFF. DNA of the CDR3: TGTGCCAGCAGTTCGTCACTAGGCACTTTAAACACTGAAGCTTTCTTT. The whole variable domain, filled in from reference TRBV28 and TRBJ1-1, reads DVKVTQSSRYLVKRTGEKVFLECVQDMDHENMFWYRQDPGLGLRLIYFSYDVKMKEKGDIPEGYSVSREKKERFSLILESASTNQTSMYLCASSSSLGTLNTEAFFGQGTRLTVV.

CDR3: CASSSPFNEKLFF. The CDR3 DNA follows: TGTGCCAGCAGCTCACCCTTTAATGAAAAACTGTTTTTT. This chain uses TRBV21-1 with TRBJ1-4. TRBV21-1 is deemed a pseudogene. This CDR3 spans 13 amino acids.

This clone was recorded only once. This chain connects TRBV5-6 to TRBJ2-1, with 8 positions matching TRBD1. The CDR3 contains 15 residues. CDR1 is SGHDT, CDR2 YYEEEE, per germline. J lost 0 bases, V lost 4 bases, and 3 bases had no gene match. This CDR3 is CASSRGQVSYNEQFF. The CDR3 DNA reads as TGTGCCAGCAGCAGGGGACAGGTCTCCTACAATGAGCAGTTCTTC.

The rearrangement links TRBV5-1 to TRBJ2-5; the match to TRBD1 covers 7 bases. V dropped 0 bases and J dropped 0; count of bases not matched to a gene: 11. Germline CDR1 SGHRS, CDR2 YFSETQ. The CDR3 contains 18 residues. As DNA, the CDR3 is TGCGCCAGCAGCTTGGCCGACAGGGTAGGGTGGGACCAAGAGACCCAGTACTTC. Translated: CASSLADRVGWDQETQYF. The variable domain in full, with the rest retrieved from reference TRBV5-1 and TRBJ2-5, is KAGVTQTPRYLIKTRGQQVTLSCSPISGHRSVSWYQQTPGQGLQFLFEYFSETQRNKGNFPGRFSGRQFSNSRSEMNVSTLELGDSALYLCASSLADRVGWDQETQYFGPGTRLLVL.

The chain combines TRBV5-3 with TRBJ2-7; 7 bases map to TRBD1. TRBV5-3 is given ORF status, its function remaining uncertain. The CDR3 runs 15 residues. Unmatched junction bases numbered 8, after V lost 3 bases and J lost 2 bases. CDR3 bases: TGTGCCAGAAGCTCAAGTCACAGGGGCCCCTACGAGCAGTACTTC. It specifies CARSSSHRGPYEQYF.

CDR3 sequence: CASSLAWGQDTF. The CDR3 DNA is TGTGCCAGCAGCTTAGCTTGGGGACAGGACACCTTC. This chain connects TRBV7-9 to TRBJ1-2, with 8 bases aligning to TRBD1. The CDR3 has 12 residues. Germline lookup yields CDR1 SEHNR and CDR2 FQNEAQ (reference sequence). The V and J ends lost 0 bases and 12 bases, in that order; junction bases with no gene match: 3.

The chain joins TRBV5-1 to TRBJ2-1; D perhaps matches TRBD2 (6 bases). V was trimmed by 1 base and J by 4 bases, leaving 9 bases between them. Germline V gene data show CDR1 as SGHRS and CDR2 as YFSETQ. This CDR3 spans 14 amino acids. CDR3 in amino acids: CASSLIGGYNEQFF. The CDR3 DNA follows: TGCGCCAGCAGCTTGATCGGGGGTTACAATGAGCAGTTCTTC.

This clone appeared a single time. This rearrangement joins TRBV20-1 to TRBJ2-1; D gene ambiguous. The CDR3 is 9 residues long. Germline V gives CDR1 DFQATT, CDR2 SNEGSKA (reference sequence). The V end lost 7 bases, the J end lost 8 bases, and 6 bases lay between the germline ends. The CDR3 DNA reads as TGCAGTGTAAACGATGAGCAGTTCTTC. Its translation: CSVNDEQFF.

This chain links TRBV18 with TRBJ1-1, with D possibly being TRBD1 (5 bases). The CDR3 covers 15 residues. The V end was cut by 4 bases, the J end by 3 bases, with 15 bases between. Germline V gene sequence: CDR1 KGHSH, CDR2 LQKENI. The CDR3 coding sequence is TGTGCCAGCTCACGGAGGACCAGGGCAGACACTGAAGCTTTCTTT. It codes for CASSRRTRADTEAFF.